Given below is one T cell receptor beta chain in context. What it binds is not known. Healthy nonsmoking adults and healthy children aged roughly 16-56 months donated peripheral blood. With V trimmed by 0 bases and J by 8 bases, 7 bases remained unmatched. Germline-derived CDR1 and CDR2 are MNHEY and SVGAGI. This CDR3 spans 15 amino acids. The record originates from a study of naive CD8 T cells in extremely preterm neonates. Study observations and caveats: Preterm neonate repertoires were significantly less rich by iChao1 than others.

Some clones are missing from TCRdb's copy, which holds only in-frame ones; the method was immunoSEQ multiplex PCR. This sample has roughly 5,500 clones; about 97% occur once, and the top ten carry 0.7% to 0.85%. The sample consisted of naive CD8+ T cells from blood. The chain links TRBV6-5 to TRBJ2-3, with 8 bases aligning to TRBD1. This receptor was obtained from a human donor in good health. In DNA form, the CDR3 reads TGTGCCAGCAGTTACTCCCGGACAGGGCTAGGTACGCAGTATTTT. Protein: CASSYSRTGLGTQYF.